The sequence of this T cell receptor beta chain was determined in a study of T cell repertoires in cytomegalovirus infection. As for the study in general: Through public TCR beta signatures, both CMV infection and matching HLA type were indicated. Study-wide results and caveats: Using cumulative public TCR beta family frequency, the authors identified those who carried CMV together with the relevant HLA. Clonotypes of TCR beta that were HLA-C-restricted and CMV-specific dominated the ex vivo response.

Turning to this clonotype: Antigen unknown.

Trimming pared 5 bases from V and 12 bases from J, leaving 9 bases between. The CDR3 loop spans 10 amino acids. A single record per CDR3 protein comes from TCRdb applying MiXCR to the reads. Here the sample spans fewer than 650,000 distinct CDR3 sequences, over 35% being singletons. This receptor was obtained from a human donor in good health (CMV status not recorded). Some clones in this sample may be carry-over from other donors' samples. Material: cultured PBMCs, obtained from culture after CMV antigen stimulation. The chain recombines TRBV12-3 or TRBV12-4 with TRBJ2-3; D remains unclear. This CDR3 is CASSLRTQYF. For the CDR3, the DNA is TGTGCCAGCAGTCTCCGGACCCAGTATTTT.